Below, 24 T cell receptor beta chains from the same sample are listed, as sequenced in a study of PD-L1 blockade in urothelial cancer. The assay was immunoSEQ multiplex PCR, and TCRdb's table has in-frame clones only and misses some. The repertoire includes some 100,000 clones, around 93% of them detected once, and 0.7% to 0.95% sits in the top ten. Material: PBMCs, obtained around atezolizumab (anti-PD-L1) treatment. All receptors derive from a woman aged 80 or over with urothelial cancer.

This chain links TRBV5-1 with TRBJ1-4; a possible D gene is TRBD1 (6 bases). The germline V and J ends were trimmed by 1 base and 0 bases, with 16 bases remaining between them. The CDR3 is made up of 18 amino acids. CDR1 SGHRS and CDR2 YFSETQ come from the germline V gene. The CDR3 loop is CASSLLGGGVSTNEKLFF. The CDR3 nucleotides read TGCGCCAGCAGCTTGCTAGGTGGGGGCGTTTCAACTAATGAAAAACTGTTTTTT.

The chain's CDR3 is CASSPGLGSGANVLTF. CDR3 in DNA: TGTGCCAGCTCACCGGGACTAGGCTCTGGGGCCAACGTCCTGACTTTC. V is TRBV18 and J is TRBJ2-6; the match to TRBD2 covers 8 bases. The CDR3 sequence is 16 residues long. V lost 3 bases and J lost 0; bases outside the gene matches: 1. Germline loops: CDR1 KGHSH, CDR2 LQKENI.

This clone was recorded once. Other DNA sequences from this sample encode an identical CDR3 as well. The genes are TRBV27 and TRBJ2-3; 10 bases are a match to TRBD2. V shed 6 bases, J shed 0 bases, and the junction held 6 bases outside the gene matches. The CDR3 extends over 16 amino acids. CDR1 and CDR2 (germline): MNHEY, SMNVEV (reference sequence). DNA of the CDR3: TGTGCCAGCAGCCCTACTAGCGGGGCTAGCACAGATACGCAGTATTTT. This translates into CASSPTSGASTDTQYF.

This chain joins TRBV27 and TRBJ1-1, with D perhaps TRBD1 (6 bases). The CDR3 has 12 residues. Trimming took 5 bases from V and 3 from J, leaving 7 bases between them. Germline V lookup: CDR1 MNHEY, CDR2 SMNVEV (reference sequence). The DNA for the CDR3 is TGTGCCAGCAGTACAGGGTACACTGAAGCTTTCTTT. Its protein product is CASSTGYTEAFF.

The chain employs TRBV19 and TRBJ1-3, with D perhaps matching TRBD1 (5 bases). V was cut by 5 bases and J by 2 bases, with 13 bases left in between. Germline V gene sequence: CDR1 LNHDA, CDR2 SQIVND (reference sequence). The CDR3 has 15 residues. CDR3 DNA: TGTGCCAGTAGTCTCACCCTGGACACTGGAAACACCATATATTTT. It codes for CASSLTLDTGNTIYF.

J is TRBJ1-2 and V is TRBV9; D gene uncertain. Per the germline V gene, CDR1 is SGDLS and CDR2 is YYNGEE. The CDR3 runs 15 residues. V was pared by 1 base and J by 5 bases, with 15 bases between. CDR3 in amino acids: CASSVSGTFSYGYTF. As DNA, the CDR3 is TGTGCCAGCAGCGTATCGGGTACCTTTTCTTATGGCTACACCTTC.

This chain uses TRBV6-5 with TRBJ2-2; D is undetermined. The germline CDR1 and CDR2 sequences are MNHEY and SVGAGI. Trimming removed 7 bases at V and 0 bases at J, with 12 bases between. The CDR3 is made up of 15 amino acids. The CDR3 spells CASKPWQANTGELFF. CDR3 DNA: TGTGCCAGCAAGCCATGGCAGGCGAACACCGGGGAGCTGTTTTTT.

The chain is built from TRBV10-3 and TRBJ2-2, with TRBD1 identical over 7 bases. The trim removed 10 bases at V and 0 bases at J, leaving 11 bases unmatched. From germline, CDR1 is ENHRY and CDR2 SYGVKD. CDR3 length: 16 residues. The CDR3 bases are TGTGCCACCACAGGGGCCCCACCACCGAACACCGGGGAGCTGTTTTTT. Residues: CATTGAPPPNTGELFF.

The rearrangement links TRBV5-4 to TRBJ1-2; 8 bases map to TRBD1. Germline V CDR1 and CDR2: SGHNT, YYREEE (reference sequence). This CDR3 contains 14 residues. V lost 2 bases and J lost 2; bases outside the gene matches: 2. CDR3 amino acids: CASSLGQGNYGYTF. The CDR3 DNA reads TGTGCCAGCAGCTTAGGACAGGGCAACTATGGCTACACCTTC.

This clone was detected only once. The chain couples TRBV30 to TRBJ2-3, with 8 bases matching TRBD2. The CDR3 sequence is 15 residues long. V was pared by 3 bases and J by 5 bases, with 10 bases of the junction left unmatched. In germline, CDR1 is GTSNPN, CDR2 SVGIG (reference sequence). For the CDR3, the DNA is TGTGCCTGGAGCCTGAGGGCGGGAGGAGGAGATACGCAGTATTTT. This encodes CAWSLRAGGGDTQYF.

The chain employs TRBV19 and TRBJ1-2, with 7 bases fitting TRBD1. The CDR3 totals 12 residues. CDR1 is LNHDA, CDR2 SQIVND, per germline (reference sequence). J gave up 7 bases and V 5 bases, and 4 bases lay outside the gene matches. This chain's CDR3 is CASSEGARGYTF. In DNA, the CDR3 is TGTGCCAGTAGTGAGGGGGCGCGTGGCTACACCTTC. Full variable domain (outside the CDR3, taken from reference TRBV19 and TRBJ1-2): DGGITQSPKYLFRKEGQNVTLSCEQNLNHDAMYWYRQDPGQGLRLIYYSQIVNDFQKGDIAEGYSVSREKKESFPLTVTSAQKNPTAFYLCASSEGARGYTFGSGTRLTVV.

This clone was observed once. The V call is TRBV11-3, the J call TRBJ2-1; the match to TRBD2 covers 9 bases. Germline V gene lookup returns CDR1 SGHNT and CDR2 YENEEA. V dropped 4 bases and J dropped 6; count of bases not matched to a gene: 7. This CDR3 has 15 residues. CDR3 protein: CASSSLAGAGNEQFF. The CDR3 region has the DNA TGTGCCAGCAGCTCCTTAGCGGGAGCTGGCAATGAGCAGTTCTTC.

The chain links TRBV27 to TRBJ2-1; 11 nucleotides agree with TRBD2. J lost 6 bases, V lost 5 bases, and 6 bases had no gene match. The length of the CDR3 is 15 residues. CDR1 is MNHEY, CDR2 SMNVEV, per germline (reference sequence). CDR3 sequence (DNA): TGTGCCAGCAGTACCGGGACTAGCGGCTCCAATGAGCAGTTCTTC. Protein sequence: CASSTGTSGSNEQFF.

This rearrangement joins TRBV11-2 to TRBJ2-7, with TRBD2 as a possible D gene (6 bases). In germline, CDR1 is SGHAT, CDR2 FQNNGV. Trimming removed 2 bases at V and 3 bases at J, with 17 bases between. This CDR3 has 16 amino acids. The CDR3 nucleotides read TGTGCCAGCAGCTTAAATTCCGGGAGTTTAGACTACGAGCAGTACTTC. Amino acid sequence: CASSLNSGSLDYEQYF. Full variable domain (missing parts from reference TRBV11-2 and TRBJ2-7): EAGVAQSPRYKIIEKRQSVAFWCNPISGHATLYWYQQILGQGPKLLIQFQNNGVVDDSQLPKDRFSAERLKGVDSTLKIQPAKLEDSAVYLCASSLNSGSLDYEQYFGPGTRLTVT.

The CDR3 DNA reads as TGTGCCAGCAGGCCGGGACAACGCACAGATACGCAGTATTTT. Protein product: CASRPGQRTDTQYF. The gene calls are TRBV6-5 and TRBJ2-3; D perhaps matches TRBD1 (6 bases). The germline V gene has CDR1 MNHEY and CDR2 SVGAGI. V gave up 6 bases and J gave up 1 base, with 11 bases separating them. This CDR3 has 14 amino acids.

The chain couples TRBV7-9 to TRBJ1-2, with TRBD1 matching over 8 bases. CDR1 and CDR2 (germline): SEHNR, FQNEAQ (reference sequence). With V trimmed by 3 bases and J by 5 bases, 14 bases remained unmatched. This CDR3 is built from 17 residues. The CDR3 sequence: CASSFGIPATGEYGYTF. The CDR3 DNA sequence: TGTGCCAGCAGCTTCGGGATACCCGCGACAGGGGAGTATGGCTACACCTTC.

V and J are TRBV4-2 and TRBJ2-2, with 8 positions matching TRBD2. The CDR3 has 16 residues. Germline lookup yields CDR1 LGHNA and CDR2 YNFKEQ. V shed 4 bases, J shed 3 bases, and the junction held 7 bases outside the gene matches. The CDR3 DNA follows: TGTGCCAGCAGCCTATTAGCGGGAACGGACACCGGGGAGCTGTTTTTT. It translates to CASSLLAGTDTGELFF.

This clone was observed a single time. The V gene is TRBV6-1, the J gene TRBJ2-7; the match to TRBD2 covers 10 bases. Germline values: CDR1 MNHNS, CDR2 SASEGT. The CDR3 contains 16 residues. J gave up 10 bases and V 2 bases, and 14 bases lay outside the gene matches. The CDR3: CASSELSGRPPSPQYF. The CDR3, as DNA: TGTGCCAGCAGTGAACTTAGCGGGAGGCCCCCCTCTCCTCAGTACTTC.

This clone showed up just a few times. The chain has TRBV2 and TRBJ2-7; the D is unclear. CDR3 length: 14 residues. Trimming stripped 0 bases from V and 5 bases from J, with 11 bases between. From germline, CDR1 is SNHLY and CDR2 FYNNEI. The CDR3 sequence is CASSEASQSHEQYF. The CDR3 region has the DNA TGTGCCAGCAGTGAAGCTAGCCAGTCCCACGAGCAGTACTTC.

The chain employs TRBV2 and TRBJ2-7, with D unresolved. The CDR3 is 11 amino acids. V lost 5 bases and J 4 bases, leaving 6 bases between the germline ends. Germline-derived CDR1 and CDR2 are SNHLY and FYNNEI. Here the CDR3 reads CASSPMYEQYF. The CDR3 coding sequence is TGTGCCAGCAGTCCAATGTACGAGCAGTACTTC.

The V gene is TRBV28, the J gene TRBJ2-2; the match to TRBD2 covers 13 bases. V shed 5 bases, J shed 8 bases, and the junction held 5 bases outside the gene matches. The CDR3 runs 15 residues. Germline V gene lookup returns CDR1 MDHEN and CDR2 SYDVKM. CDR3 protein: CASSPGLAGVGELFF. CDR3 bases: TGTGCCAGCAGTCCTGGACTAGCGGGAGTAGGGGAGCTGTTTTTT.

The chain uses TRBV7-9 and TRBJ1-1; unclear D gene. Germline loops: CDR1 SEHNR, CDR2 FQNEAQ (reference sequence). This CDR3 region has 11 residues. Trimming stripped 5 bases from V and 3 bases from J, with 4 bases between. CDR3 DNA sequence: TGTGCCAGCAGCCGAGACACTGAAGCTTTCTTT. It translates to CASSRDTEAFF.

The chain employs TRBV5-1 and TRBJ1-2, with TRBD1 matching over 7 bases. V shed 3 bases, J shed 0 bases, and the junction held 5 bases outside the gene matches. The CDR3 is 15 residues long. CDR1 SGHRS and CDR2 YFSETQ come from the germline V gene. CDR3 amino acids: CASSSGDRANYGYTF. The CDR3 nucleotides read TGCGCCAGCAGCTCAGGGGACAGAGCTAACTATGGCTACACCTTC.

This clone was recorded at least ten times. The chain employs TRBV2 and TRBJ1-1; D remains unclear. Germline V CDR1 and CDR2: SNHLY, FYNNEI. The ends were cut back, 10 bases at V and 0 bases at J, with 6 bases in the middle. CDR3 length equals 11 residues. The chain's CDR3 is CATEMNTEAFF. CDR3 DNA sequence: TGTGCCACCGAGATGAACACTGAAGCTTTCTTT.